The 4 T cell receptor beta chains below come from one sample, sequenced in a study of cytomegalovirus exposure and HLA in healthy donors. The PCR used 60 Vbeta and 13 Jbeta primers. Sequencing was performed with immunoSEQ multiplex PCR; in TCRdb, only in-frame clones are kept and a portion is missing. The table has about 190,000 clones, over 70% seen once. The sample consisted of PBMCs. These receptors all come from a man in his fifties or sixties in good health and CMV-seronegative.

CDR3 sequence: CASSLTGGSGTEAFF. The CDR3 nucleotides read TGCGCCAGCAGCTTGACAGGGGGCAGCGGCACTGAAGCTTTCTTT. This rearrangement joins TRBV5-1 to TRBJ1-1, with TRBD1 matching over 9 bases. Trimming cost V 1 base and J 4 bases; bases outside gene matches: 5. CDR1 is SGHRS and CDR2 is YFSETQ in the germline V gene. The CDR3 contains 15 residues.

The J gene is TRBJ1-1, the V gene TRBV7-2, with TRBD1 identical over 7 bases. This CDR3 contains 13 residues. V gave up 4 bases and J gave up 1 base; unmatched junction bases: 0. Germline V lookup: CDR1 SGHTA, CDR2 FQGNSA. The CDR3 here is CASSWTGNTEAFF. DNA of the CDR3: TGTGCCAGCAGCTGGACAGGGAACACTGAAGCTTTCTTT. The whole variable domain, remainder taken from reference TRBV7-2 and TRBJ1-1, is GAGVSQSPSNKVTEKGKDVELRCDPISGHTALYWYRQSLGQGLEFLIYFQGNSAPDKSGLPSDRFSAERTGGSVSTLTIQRTQQEDSAVYLCASSWTGNTEAFFGQGTRLTVV.

The sample holds one count of this clone. The chain has TRBV7-9 and TRBJ1-4; TRBD1 agrees at 11 bases. Losses at the gene ends were 1 base for V and 6 bases for J; bases not matched to a gene: 7. This CDR3 region has 17 residues. In germline, CDR1 is SEHNR, CDR2 FQNEAQ (reference sequence). CDR3: CASSLGTGGVYYEKLFF. The CDR3 coding sequence is TGTGCCAGCAGCTTAGGGACAGGGGGCGTTTACTATGAAAAACTGTTTTTT.

This clone appeared a few times. The chain has TRBV5-1 and TRBJ2-1; TRBD2 might be the D (5 bases). CDR1 and CDR2 (germline): SGHRS, YFSETQ. The CDR3 extends over 12 amino acids. With 7 bases removed from V and 7 bases from J, the gap between germline ends came to 12 bases. This chain's CDR3 is CASRTGKNEQFF. The CDR3 DNA sequence: TGCGCCAGCCGGACGGGAAAAAATGAGCAGTTCTTC.